These 19 T cell receptor beta chains originate from one sample sequenced in a study of control samples from healthy donors and cancer patients. Sequencing was performed with immunoSEQ multiplex PCR; in TCRdb, only in-frame clones are kept and a portion is missing. This sample carries approximately 100,000 clones, 80% to 95% of them seen once, and the ten largest clones take under 4%. Sequenced: blood. These receptor sequences come from a human donor in good health. The donor label of this sample is uncertain.

The chain recombines TRBV19 with TRBJ1-1, with 7 bases lining up with TRBD1. With V trimmed by 6 bases and J by 8 bases, 6 bases remained unmatched. The CDR3 has 12 residues. The V gene's germline CDR1 is LNHDA and CDR2 SQIVND (reference sequence). The CDR3 sequence: CASSEYRGEAFF. The CDR3 nucleotides are TGTGCCAGTAGCGAGTACAGGGGAGAAGCTTTCTTT. Full variable domain (rest looked up from reference TRBV19 and TRBJ1-1): DGGITQSPKYLFRKEGQNVTLSCEQNLNHDAMYWYRQDPGQGLRLIYYSQIVNDFQKGDIAEGYSVSREKKESFPLTVTSAQKNPTAFYLCASSEYRGEAFFGQGTRLTVV.

V gene TRBV7-3 combines with J gene TRBJ2-1; the match to TRBD1 covers 8 bases. The CDR3 runs 14 residues. The germline V gene has CDR1 SGHTA and CDR2 FQGTGA. The J segment lost 8 bases and the V segment lost 5 bases, leaving 8 bases of the junction unmatched. CDR3 DNA sequence: TGTGCCAGCAGCCAAGACAGGGGTTGGCATGAGCAGTTCTTC. Residues: CASSQDRGWHEQFF. Supplemented by reference TRBV7-3 and TRBJ2-1, the full variable domain reads GAGVSQTPSNKVTEKGKYVELRCDPISGHTALYWYRQSLGQGPEFLIYFQGTGAADDSGLPNDRFFAVRPEGSVSTLKIQRTERGDSAVYLCASSQDRGWHEQFFGPGTRLTVL.

This sequence joins TRBV18 and TRBJ1-1, with 8 bases aligning to TRBD1. The trim removed 5 bases at V and 0 bases at J, leaving 8 bases unmatched. The germline CDR1 and CDR2 sequences are KGHSH and LQKENI. This CDR3 contains 16 residues. The CDR3 sequence: CASSGQGAAMNTEAFF. In DNA form, the CDR3 reads TGTGCCAGCTCAGGTCAGGGGGCCGCCATGAACACTGAAGCTTTCTTT. The full variable domain, rest sourced from reference TRBV18 and TRBJ1-1, is NAGVMQNPRHLVRRRGQEARLRCSPMKGHSHVYWYRQLPEEGLKFMVYLQKENIIDESGMPKERFSAEFPKEGPSILRIQQVVRGDSAAYFCASSGQGAAMNTEAFFGQGTRLTVV.

CDR3 nucleotides: TGTGCCACCAGTGACACAGGATTGACTGAAGCTTTCTTT. Translated: CATSDTGLTEAFF. The rearrangement joins TRBV24-1 to TRBJ1-1; D is perhaps TRBD1 (5 bases). Trimming removed 4 bases at V and 5 bases at J, with 10 bases between. This CDR3 spans 13 amino acids. Per the germline V gene, CDR1 is KGHDR and CDR2 is SFDVKD.

V and J are TRBV28 and TRBJ1-4; 11 bases match TRBD1. This CDR3 has 14 residues. Per the germline V gene, CDR1 is MDHEN and CDR2 is SYDVKM. V dropped 8 bases and J dropped 8; count of bases not matched to a gene: 7. The CDR3 is CASRGGTGGEKLFF. The CDR3, as DNA: TGTGCCAGCCGAGGGGGGACAGGGGGAGAAAAACTGTTTTTT.

V usage is TRBV5-1 and J usage is TRBJ2-1; D is perhaps TRBD1 or TRBD2 (5 bases each). This CDR3 is 13 amino acids long. Germline V gives CDR1 SGHRS, CDR2 YFSETQ. Deletions cut 1 base from V and 13 bases from J, with 15 bases between. The CDR3 coding sequence is TGCGCCAGCAGCTTGCCTGGGACGGCCAACCAGTTCTTC. Amino acids: CASSLPGTANQFF.

V usage is TRBV2 and J usage is TRBJ2-7; unclear D gene. Deletions cut 4 bases from V and 3 bases from J, with 1 base between. The CDR3 consists of 10 residues. Germline V gives CDR1 SNHLY, CDR2 FYNNEI. The CDR3 is CASSVYEQYF. Here the CDR3 DNA reads TGTGCCAGCAGTGTCTACGAGCAGTACTTC.

The chain uses TRBV7-8 and TRBJ2-1; 10 positions agree with TRBD2. This CDR3 comprises 16 residues. The J segment lost 7 bases and the V segment lost 6 bases, leaving 12 bases of the junction unmatched. The germline gives CDR1 SGHVS, CDR2 FQNEAQ. CDR3 sequence (DNA): TGTGCCAGCAGATACAGCGGGGGGGCTATGAGTAATGAGCAGTTCTTC. It translates to CASRYSGGAMSNEQFF.

The chain uses TRBV30 and TRBJ2-3; D uncertain. CDR3 length: 14 residues. V was trimmed by 6 bases and J by 0 bases, leaving 13 bases between them. CDR1 and CDR2 (germline): GTSNPN, SVGIG (reference sequence). The CDR3 sequence is CACRNFSSTDTQYF. The CDR3, as DNA: TGTGCCTGCAGGAACTTCTCTAGCACAGATACGCAGTATTTT.

The V gene is TRBV4-2, the J gene TRBJ1-1, with D possibly being TRBD1 (5 bases). This CDR3 is built from 15 residues. Trimming stripped 0 bases from V and 2 bases from J, with 10 bases between. Germline V gene lookup returns CDR1 LGHNA and CDR2 YNFKEQ. CDR3 amino acids: CASSQEEGFNTEAFF. The CDR3 region has the DNA TGTGCCAGCAGCCAAGAAGAGGGGTTCAACACTGAAGCTTTCTTT.

V and J are TRBV6-5 and TRBJ1-6; D remains unclear. The germline V gene encodes CDR1 MNHEY and CDR2 SVGAGI. This CDR3 spans 12 amino acids. V was trimmed by 6 bases and J by 7 bases, leaving 7 bases between them. Written as DNA, the CDR3 is TGTGCCAGCAGGAATACGAATTCACCCCTCCACTTT. It encodes CASRNTNSPLHF.

J is TRBJ1-5 and V is TRBV23-1; 9 nucleotides line up with TRBD1. Being an ORF, TRBV23-1 has a function that is uncertain. Losses at the gene ends were 4 bases for V and 1 base for J; bases not matched to a gene: 11. The CDR3 consists of 18 residues. Written as DNA, the CDR3 is TGCGCCAGCAGTCTCTCCCGCGGACAGGGGAGAAGCAATCAGCCCCAGCATTTT. Its translation: CASSLSRGQGRSNQPQHF.

The J gene is TRBJ2-1, the V gene TRBV3-1 (or the pseudogene TRBV3-2), with 15 nucleotides matching TRBD2. The CDR3 loop spans 15 amino acids. V was pared by 1 base and J by 9 bases, with 1 base of the junction left unmatched. The germline V gene encodes CDR1 LGHDT and CDR2 YNNKEL (reference sequence). Here the CDR3 reads CASSQAGLAGGEQFF. As DNA, the CDR3 is TGTGCCAGCAGCCAAGCGGGACTAGCGGGAGGTGAGCAGTTCTTC.

A note on this clone: Other DNA sequences in this sample translate to the same CDR3. The chain carries TRBV19 and TRBJ2-7; 7 nucleotides line up with TRBD2. CDR3 length: 13 residues. CDR1 is LNHDA, CDR2 SQIVND, per germline (reference sequence). With 5 bases clipped from V and 3 bases from J, the junction kept 4 bases outside the gene matches. The DNA for the CDR3 is TGTGCCAGTAGTGTTGGGGGGGGCTACGAGCAGTACTTC. It encodes CASSVGGGYEQYF.

V gene TRBV2 combines with J gene TRBJ2-5; 9 positions agree with TRBD2. The junction had 6 bases not matched to a gene; V was cut back by 3 bases and J by 7 bases. The CDR3 loop spans 14 amino acids. The germline V gene has CDR1 SNHLY and CDR2 FYNNEI. The CDR3 loop reads CASSEGLAGGTQYF. CDR3 DNA sequence: TGTGCCAGCAGTGAGGGACTAGCCGGAGGGACCCAGTACTTC. Together with reference TRBV2 and TRBJ2-5, the CDR3 gives the full variable domain: EPEVTQTPSHQVTQMGQEVILRCVPISNHLYFYWYRQILGQKVEFLVSFYNNEISEKSEIFDDQFSVERPDGSNFTLKIRSTKLEDSAMYFCASSEGLAGGTQYFGPGTRLLVL.

A word on this clone: At the DNA level, this CDR3 is encoded by other sequences in the same sample as well. The rearrangement links TRBV25-1 to TRBJ1-2; 7 bases fit TRBD1. The length of the CDR3 is 14 residues. The germline CDR1 and CDR2 sequences are MGHDK and SYGVNS. Trimming took 3 bases from V and 5 from J; bases not matched to a gene: 6. DNA of the CDR3: TGTGCCAGCAGTGAGTCCGGGACAGAATATGGCTACACCTTC. Protein: CASSESGTEYGYTF.

The rearrangement joins TRBV19 to TRBJ1-5; 8 bases match TRBD1. CDR1 is LNHDA, CDR2 SQIVND, per germline (reference sequence). The CDR3 runs 14 residues. V was clipped by 4 bases and J by 2 bases; unmatched bases: 1. DNA of the CDR3: TGTGCCAGTAGTACAGGGGGCGGCAATCAGCCCCAGCATTTT. Translating gives CASSTGGGNQPQHF.

The chain uses TRBV5-1 and TRBJ2-5, with 10 bases lining up with TRBD1. The CDR3 runs 14 residues. Germline CDR1 is SGHRS and CDR2 is YFSETQ. With V trimmed by 3 bases and J by 5 bases, 4 bases remained unmatched. For the CDR3, the DNA is TGCGCCAGCAGCTCGGGACAGGGGTTGGAGACCCAGTACTTC. Amino acid sequence: CASSSGQGLETQYF.

The rearrangement joins TRBV29-1 to TRBJ1-1; 10 bases align to TRBD1. The ends lost 6 bases at V and 7 bases at J; junction bases unmatched: 11. This CDR3 contains 14 residues. Germline-derived CDR1 and CDR2 are SQVTM and ANQGSEA. Here the CDR3 DNA reads TGCAGCGTCGCGACAGGGGGCTGGGTGAGTGAAGCTTTCTTT. Amino acid sequence: CSVATGGWVSEAFF.